These 14 T cell receptor beta chains came from one sample sequenced in a study of breast tumors, draining lymph nodes, adjacent tissues. Via MiXCR, TCRdb re-called the multiplex PCR reads, giving one row per CDR3 protein. The sample yields about 110,000 distinct CDR3 sequences, less than 40% seen once. Axillary draining lymph nodes of breast cancer patients supplied the node samples. Sequencing was done on a sample of axillary lymph node tissue. The receptors come from a female donor with breast cancer. Some clones in this sample may be carry-over from other donors' samples.

This clonotype was counted at least ten times. The rearrangement joins TRBV10-3 to TRBJ1-2, with D maybe TRBD1 (5 bases). The CDR3 is 12 residues long. Germline loops: CDR1 ENHRY, CDR2 SYGVKD. V lost 6 bases and J lost 4, with 9 bases in between. DNA for the CDR3: TGTGCCATCAGCGAAGGGGTCTATGGCTACACCTTC. Protein sequence: CAISEGVYGYTF.

This clonotype was detected many times. The J gene is TRBJ1-2, the V gene TRBV29-1; the match to TRBD1 covers 10 bases. The CDR3 is 15 residues long. The germline V gene encodes CDR1 SQVTM and CDR2 ANQGSEA. V lost 4 bases, J lost 1 base, and 6 bases stayed unmatched. The CDR3 DNA reads TGCAGCGTTGGCGGGACAGGGGCTTTTAACTATGGCTACACCTTC. Protein product: CSVGGTGAFNYGYTF.

This clonotype has a count of ten or more. V gene TRBV7-2 combines with J gene TRBJ2-7; D unclear. This CDR3 spans 12 amino acids. With 4 bases removed from V and 4 bases from J, the gap between germline ends came to 8 bases. The V gene's germline CDR1 is SGHTA and CDR2 FQGNSA. The CDR3 sequence: CASSSFLYEQYF. The CDR3 DNA is TGTGCCAGCAGCTCCTTTCTTTACGAGCAGTACTTC. Combining the CDR3 with reference TRBV7-2 and TRBJ2-7 gives the whole variable domain GAGVSQSPSNKVTEKGKDVELRCDPISGHTALYWYRQSLGQGLEFLIYFQGNSAPDKSGLPSDRFSAERTGGSVSTLTIQRTQQEDSAVYLCASSSFLYEQYFGPGTRLTVT.

This clonotype was observed at least ten times. This rearrangement joins TRBV5-1 to TRBJ2-3; D not resolved. Germline CDR1 SGHRS, CDR2 YFSETQ. The CDR3 totals 13 residues. V was trimmed by 1 base and J by 1 base, leaving 4 bases between them. The CDR3 coding sequence is TGCGCCAGCAGCTTGTGGGGCACAGATACGCAGTATTTT. Translating it yields CASSLWGTDTQYF.

This clonotype came up many times. The rearrangement links TRBV4-3 to TRBJ1-2, with 8 positions matching TRBD1. Germline V gene sequence: CDR1 LGHNA, CDR2 YSLEER. This CDR3 region has 16 residues. V lost 0 bases to trimming and J lost 4 bases; unmatched junction nucleotides: 7. CDR3 in DNA: TGCGCCAGCAGCCAAGAATACGGACAGGGTAGCTATGGCTACACCTTC. This sequence encodes CASSQEYGQGSYGYTF.

There are many counts of this clonotype. The chain recombines TRBV19 with TRBJ1-2; TRBD1 is a possible D gene (5 bases). Per the germline V gene, CDR1 is LNHDA and CDR2 is SQIVND (reference sequence). CDR3 length: 14 residues. V was cut by 2 bases and J by 3 bases, with 10 bases left in between. This CDR3 reads CASSIRRDHYGYTF. The CDR3 DNA reads TGTGCCAGTAGTATACGCAGGGATCACTATGGCTACACCTTC.

This clonotype was recorded at least ten times. This chain connects TRBV2 to TRBJ1-2; maybe TRBD1 (6 bases). The ends were cut back, 6 bases at V and 3 bases at J, with 11 bases in the middle. Germline CDR1 is SNHLY and CDR2 is FYNNEI. This CDR3 is 13 amino acids long. As DNA, the CDR3 is TGTGCCAGCAGCAAAGGACAGTACTATGGCTACACCTTC. It is translated as CASSKGQYYGYTF.

This clonotype was seen repeatedly, ten times or more. V is TRBV20-1 and J is TRBJ2-3; unclear D gene. The germline gives CDR1 DFQATT, CDR2 SNEGSKA (reference sequence). Trimming cost V 6 bases and J 1 base, with 11 bases left between them. CDR3 size: 13 residues. The CDR3 coding sequence is TGCAGTGCCCCCCTAGTAGGCACAGATACGCAGTATTTT. It yields the protein CSAPLVGTDTQYF.

This clonotype was seen ten or more times. This sequence joins TRBV7-2 and TRBJ2-3; no clear D. Looked up from germline, CDR1 is SGHTA and CDR2 is FQGNSA. The CDR3 runs 13 residues. Trimming left V 5 bases short and J 0 bases short, with 6 bases between. CDR3 in DNA: TGTGCCAGCAGCCAACACAGCACAGATACGCAGTATTTT. Its protein is CASSQHSTDTQYF.

This clonotype was seen more than once but under ten times. The gene calls are TRBV7-9 and TRBJ1-1, with D possibly TRBD1 on 5 matching bases. The CDR3 is 17 residues long. The V gene lost 3 bases and the J gene lost 4 bases, with 21 bases spanning the gap. The germline CDR1 and CDR2 sequences are SEHNR and FQNEAQ (reference sequence). CDR3 sequence: CASSLQRGPSMITEAFF. DNA of the CDR3: TGTGCCAGCAGCTTGCAAAGGGGCCCTTCGATGATCACTGAAGCTTTCTTT.

This clonotype appeared many times. V usage is TRBV11-3 and J usage is TRBJ2-1; the D gene is possibly TRBD1 (6 bases). Germline V gene data show CDR1 as SGHNT and CDR2 as YENEEA. The CDR3 is made up of 15 amino acids. V was shortened by 1 base and J by 4 bases, with 11 bases between the two germline ends. CDR3 sequence: CASSLGTGLYNEQFF. Written as DNA, the CDR3 is TGTGCCAGCAGCTTAGGTACAGGGCTATACAATGAGCAGTTCTTC. Drawing the rest from reference TRBV11-3 and TRBJ2-1, the complete variable domain is EAGVVQSPRYKIIEKKQPVAFWCNPISGHNTLYWYLQNLGQGPELLIRYENEEAVDDSQLPKDRFSAERLKGVDSTLKIQPAELGDSAVYLCASSLGTGLYNEQFFGPGTRLTVL.

A word on this clonotype: At one of its ends the junction is not consistent with the germline gene, which may arise from a read error. The chain has TRBV2 and TRBJ2-1; 10 bases map to TRBD2. CDR3 length: 15 residues. Germline V gene sequence: CDR1 SNHLY, CDR2 FYNNEI. This chain's CDR3 is CARGASGGTYNGQFF. The CDR3, as DNA: TGTGCTAGAGGAGCTAGCGGGGGCACCTACAATGGGCAGTTCTTC.

This clonotype was counted at least ten times. The CDR3 protein is CAIYRVGRGYTF. CDR3 DNA sequence: TGTGCCATCTACAGGGTGGGAAGGGGCTACACCTTC. The chain employs TRBV10-3 and TRBJ1-2; maybe TRBD1 (6 bases). V gave up 8 bases and J gave up 8 bases, with 15 bases separating them. This CDR3 is 12 amino acids long. Germline V CDR1 and CDR2: ENHRY, SYGVKD.

Concerning this clonotype itself: This sequence may be a read error, since a much larger clone differs from it by one base. The chain recombines TRBV6-1 with TRBJ2-3, with 8 bases aligning to TRBD2. Germline assignment: CDR1 MNHNS and CDR2 SASEGT. J gave up 2 bases and V 6 bases, and 13 bases lay outside the gene matches. This CDR3 spans 17 amino acids. CDR3 DNA: TGTGCCAGCAGGCATCGAGCGGGGGCCCTGTCCACAGATACGCAGTATTTT. Amino acids: CASRHRAGALSTDTQYF.